This T cell receptor beta chain was captured by sequencing in a study of CD8 T cells in ankylosing spondylitis. Study-level results: Apparently characteristic of ankylosing spondylitis blood was a TCR beta motif (roughly 8 highly homologous variants). In the blood and synovial fluid of reactive arthritis, some motif variants had been previously reported. The authors reported significant enrichment of disease-linked clones in matched ankylosing spondylitis synovial fluid. Disease-linked clones bore a CD8+ phenotype, appearing relatively rarely in peripheral blood.

Generation of TCR beta libraries employed quantitative 5'-RACE incorporating molecular barcodes. TCRdb processed the 5' RACE reads anew with MiXCR; each CDR3 protein has one entry. The sample has approximately 150,000 distinct CDR3 sequences, under 20% seen once. This clonotype has just a few counts. Its antigen is currently unknown. The source is a male donor with ankylosing spondylitis. Source material: blood, either unsorted or a sorted T cell fraction (not recorded which).

The CDR3: CASSEKNQPQHF. CDR3 nucleotides: TGTGCCAGCAGTGAGAAGAATCAGCCCCAGCATTTT. The chain joins TRBV25-1 to TRBJ1-5; no firm D call. V lost 3 bases to trimming and J lost 4 bases, with 4 bases between them. Germline V lookup: CDR1 MGHDK, CDR2 SYGVNS. The CDR3 extends over 12 amino acids.